Sequencing of this T cell receptor (beta chain) was carried out in a study of T cell repertoires in cytomegalovirus infection. Study as a whole: Selection of CMV epitopes for the study included recently identified HLA-C-restricted and well-studied HLA-B-restricted ones. The public TCR beta signatures pointed to both CMV infection and matching HLA type. Study-level findings and limits: Summed frequency of public TCR beta families distinguished CMV carriers with the relevant HLA.

From germline, CDR1 is SGHVS and CDR2 FNYEAQ. The CDR3 loop spans 15 amino acids. Trimming cost V 1 base and J 3 bases; bases outside gene matches: 5. TCRdb reprocessed the reads via MiXCR and lists one record per CDR3 protein. The table has over 250,000 distinct CDR3 sequences, 20% to 25% seen once. Details on this clonotype: Its cognate antigen is unknown.

This specimen consisted of cultured PBMCs, obtained from culture after CMV antigen stimulation. The gene calls are TRBV7-6 and TRBJ1-2; TRBD1 agrees at 7 bases. The receptor comes from a human donor in good health (CMV status not recorded). Some clones in this sample may be carry-over from other donors' samples. The CDR3 DNA reads as TGTGCCAGCAGCTTAGGTGGGACAGCCGACTATGGCTACACCTTC. Protein sequence: CASSLGGTADYGYTF.